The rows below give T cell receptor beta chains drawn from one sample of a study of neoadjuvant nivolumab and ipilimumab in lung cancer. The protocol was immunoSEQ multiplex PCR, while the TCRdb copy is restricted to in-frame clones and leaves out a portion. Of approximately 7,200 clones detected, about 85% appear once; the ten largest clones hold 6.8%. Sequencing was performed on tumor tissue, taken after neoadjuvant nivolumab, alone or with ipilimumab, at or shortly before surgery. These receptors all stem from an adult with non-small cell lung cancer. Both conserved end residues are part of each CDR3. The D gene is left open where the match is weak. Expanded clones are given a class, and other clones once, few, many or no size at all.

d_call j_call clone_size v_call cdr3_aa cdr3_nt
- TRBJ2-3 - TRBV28 CASSFAGSSTDTQYF TGTGCCAGCAGTTTTGCGGGATCTAGCACAGATACGCAGTATTTT
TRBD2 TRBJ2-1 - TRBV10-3 CAIRPTSGGETNEQFF TGTGCCATCAGACCGACTAGCGGGGGGGAAACCAATGAGCAGTTCTTC
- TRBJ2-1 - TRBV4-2 CASSQDAGAPGEQFF TGTGCCAGCAGCCAAGACGCGGGGGCCCCCGGGGAGCAGTTCTTC
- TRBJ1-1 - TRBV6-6 CATQRLGDTEAFF TGTGCCACCCAAAGACTGGGGGACACTGAAGCTTTCTTT
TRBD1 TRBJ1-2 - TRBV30 CAWIQDRGPSYTF TGTGCCTGGATTCAAGACAGGGGGCCTAGCTACACCTTC
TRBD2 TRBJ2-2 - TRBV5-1 CASSLRGGQNTGELFF TGCGCCAGCAGCTTACGGGGGGGGCAGAACACCGGGGAGCTGTTTTTT
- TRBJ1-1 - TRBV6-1 CASSESTEAFF TGTGCCAGCAGTGAAAGTACTGAAGCTTTCTTT
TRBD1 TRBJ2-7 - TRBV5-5 CASSRGWGQSSSYEQYF TGTGCCAGCAGCAGGGGGTGGGGACAGTCCAGCTCCTACGAGCAGTACTTC
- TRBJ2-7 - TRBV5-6 CASSLEELGAQYF TGTGCCAGCAGCTTGGAAGAACTTGGTGCGCAGTACTTC
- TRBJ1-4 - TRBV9 CASSVASNEKLFF TGTGCCAGCAGCGTAGCTTCTAATGAAAAACTGTTTTTT
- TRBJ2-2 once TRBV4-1 CASKKSVGADTGELFF TGCGCCAGCAAAAAATCAGTGGGGGCTGACACCGGGGAGCTGTTTTTT
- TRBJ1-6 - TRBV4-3 CASSQERWGYNSPLHF TGCGCCAGCAGCCAAGAAAGGTGGGGTTATAATTCACCCCTCCACTTT
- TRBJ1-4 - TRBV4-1 CASSHAQGATNEKLFF TGCGCCAGCAGCCATGCACAGGGTGCAACTAATGAAAAACTGTTTTTT
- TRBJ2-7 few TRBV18 CASSGGEDEQYF TGTGCCAGCTCAGGGGGTGAGGACGAGCAGTACTTC
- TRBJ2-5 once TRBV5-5 CASSLMGRDQETQYF TGTGCCAGCAGCTTGATGGGCAGGGACCAAGAGACCCAGTACTTC
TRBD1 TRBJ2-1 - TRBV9 CASSPPLRGGQGAPLQSNEQFF TGTGCCAGCAGCCCTCCGTTACGTGGGGGTCAGGGGGCCCCCCTGCAGAGCAATGAGCAGTTCTTC
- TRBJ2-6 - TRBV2 CASSVQGTAGANVLTF TGTGCCAGCAGTGTTCAGGGAACGGCTGGGGCCAACGTCCTGACTTTC
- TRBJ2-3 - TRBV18 CASSRGAISRTDTQYF TGTGCCAGCTCACGGGGGGCCATATCCCGCACAGATACGCAGTATTTT
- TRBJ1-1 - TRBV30 CAWSWYVNTEAFF TGTGCCTGGAGTTGGTACGTGAACACTGAAGCTTTCTTT
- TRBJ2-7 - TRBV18 CASSPRPSPYEQYF TGTGCCAGCTCACCACGGCCGAGTCCCTACGAGCAGTACTTC
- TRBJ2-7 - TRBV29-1 CSVEAGGDRSYEQYF TGCAGCGTTGAAGCCGGGGGGGACAGATCTTACGAGCAGTACTTC
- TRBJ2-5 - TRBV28 CASSLRETQYF TGTGCCAGCAGTTTACGAGAGACCCAGTACTTC
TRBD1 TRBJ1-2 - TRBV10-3 CAISVWTGTYGYTF TGTGCCATCAGTGTATGGACAGGGACCTATGGCTACACCTTC
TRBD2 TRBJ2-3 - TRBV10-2 CASSDSSGGSGTQYF TGCGCCAGCAGTGATTCTAGCGGGGGGTCGGGGACGCAGTATTTT
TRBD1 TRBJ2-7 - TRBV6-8 CASSYSPSRTGKAYEQYF TGTGCCAGCAGTTACTCGCCGTCGCGGACAGGGAAGGCCTACGAGCAGTACTTC
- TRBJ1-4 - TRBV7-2 CASSPTYSNEKLFF TGTGCCAGCAGCCCGACTTATTCGAATGAAAAACTGTTTTTT
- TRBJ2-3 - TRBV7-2 CASSRSTDTQYF TGTGCCAGCAGCCGATCCACCGATACGCAGTATTTT
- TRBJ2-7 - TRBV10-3 CAISVQAYEQYF TGTGCCATCAGCGTCCAGGCCTACGAGCAGTACTTC
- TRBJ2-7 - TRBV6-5 CASPLWGVRDRDF TGTGCCAGCCCCCTATGGGGGGTACGGGACCGCGACTTC
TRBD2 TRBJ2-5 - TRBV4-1 CASSHDGTSGGETQYF TGCGCCAGCAGCCACGACGGGACTAGCGGGGGAGAGACCCAGTACTTC
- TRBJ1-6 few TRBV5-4 CASSLALRGLRGSPLHF TGTGCCAGCAGCTTGGCCCTGAGGGGATTAAGAGGTTCACCCCTCCACTTT
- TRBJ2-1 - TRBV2 CASSYGAYNEQFF TGTGCCAGCAGTTACGGTGCCTACAATGAGCAGTTCTTC
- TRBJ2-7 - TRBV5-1 CASSPGLNYEQYF TGCGCCAGCAGCCCGGGACTGAACTACGAGCAGTACTTC
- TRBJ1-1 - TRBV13 CASSLELGLRGTEAFF TGTGCCAGCAGCTTAGAGTTAGGGTTGAGAGGGACTGAAGCTTTCTTT
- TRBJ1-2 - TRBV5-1 CASNPLGARVSGHGYTF TGCGCCAGCAACCCCCTCGGGGCACGAGTTTCCGGGCATGGCTACACCTTC
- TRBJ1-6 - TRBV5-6 CASSLGVGYNSPLHF TGTGCCAGCAGCTTGGGGGTGGGTTATAATTCACCCCTCCACTTT
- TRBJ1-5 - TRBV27 CASSLRFGDQPQHF TGTGCCAGCAGTTTACGGTTCGGGGATCAGCCCCAGCATTTT
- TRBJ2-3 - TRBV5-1 CASSLDSRSDSDTQYF TGCGCCAGCAGCTTGGACTCTCGAAGCGACTCAGATACGCAGTATTTT
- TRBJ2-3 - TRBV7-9 CASNGAASTDTQYF TGTGCCAGCAACGGGGCGGCTAGCACAGATACGCAGTATTTT
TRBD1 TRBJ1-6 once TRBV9 CASSLWTGGNSPLHF TGTGCCAGCAGCCTGTGGACAGGGGGAAATTCACCCCTCCACTTT
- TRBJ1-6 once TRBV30 CAWSRPGWAPPLHF TGTGCCTGGAGTCGCCCGGGCTGGGCGCCACCCCTCCACTTT
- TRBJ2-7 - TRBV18 CASSPESSYEQYF TGTGCCAGCTCACCCGAATCGAGCTACGAGCAGTACTTC
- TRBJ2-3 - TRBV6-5 CASSYSRDSTDTQYF TGTGCCAGCAGTTACTCGAGGGACAGCACAGATACGCAGTATTTT
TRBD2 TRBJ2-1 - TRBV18 CASSNEETGTTFEQFF TGTGCCAGCTCAAACGAGGAGACCGGGACTACTTTTGAGCAGTTCTTC
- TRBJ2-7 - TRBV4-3 CASSHSWVGYYEQYF TGCGCCAGCAGCCATAGTTGGGTTGGTTACTACGAGCAGTACTTC
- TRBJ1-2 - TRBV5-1 CASSSTASNYGYTF TGCGCCAGCAGCTCGACAGCTAGCAACTATGGCTACACCTTC
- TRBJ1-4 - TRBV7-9 CASSLDLSGTAEKLFF TGTGCCAGCAGCTTAGACTTGTCTGGGACGGCTGAAAAACTGTTTTTT
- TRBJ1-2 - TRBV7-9 CASREGHGANYGYTF TGTGCCAGCAGAGAAGGGCACGGGGCAAACTATGGCTACACCTTC
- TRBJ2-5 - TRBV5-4 CASSLGGGAGETQYF TGTGCCAGCAGCTTGGGTGGGGGGGCAGGAGAGACCCAGTACTTC
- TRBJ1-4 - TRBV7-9 CASSPENRRLFF TGTGCCAGCAGCCCCGAAAACCGGAGACTGTTTTTT
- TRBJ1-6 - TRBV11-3 CASSLNLLSSMQGTNSPLHF TGTGCCAGCAGCTTAAATCTCCTTTCAAGTATGCAGGGTACCAATTCACCCCTCCACTTT
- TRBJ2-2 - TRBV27 CASKVGGSYHTGELFF TGTGCCAGCAAGGTCGGGGGATCCTATCACACCGGGGAGCTGTTTTTT
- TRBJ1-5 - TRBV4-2 CASSQDQGSNQPQHF TGTGCCAGCAGCCAAGATCAAGGGAGCAATCAGCCCCAGCATTTT
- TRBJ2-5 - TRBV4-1 CASSLYLGETQYF TGCGCCAGCAGCCTTTACCTAGGGGAGACCCAGTACTTC
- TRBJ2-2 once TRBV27 CASSKSSFNTGELFF TGTGCCAGCAGTAAATCGAGCTTTAACACCGGGGAGCTGTTTTTT